This paragraph reports one T cell receptor (beta chain). Antigen: not known. This sample stems from a study of T cells in Graves' hyperthyroidism and ophthalmopathy. V was pared by 4 bases and J by 6 bases, with 15 bases between. The length of the CDR3 is 14 residues. Germline assignment: CDR1 MGHRA and CDR2 YSYEKL. TCR beta CDR3 region amplification was performed from RNA transcripts. A set of HTBI primers served as the primers for a first-round RT-PCR of the TCR CDR3. TCRdb analysed the multiplex PCR reads with MiXCR anew, one entry per CDR3 protein. There are some 510,000 distinct CDR3 sequences in the sample; 20% to 25% occur only once, and around a quarter lies in the top ten. Whole-study findings and limits: Onset of ophthalmopathy came a median 6.5 months after the model predicted it.

The source is a man younger than 35 with Graves' hyperthyroidism. This chain links TRBV4-1 with TRBJ1-1; D uncertain. Source material: blood. CDR3 sequence reads: CASSPGWAYPEAFF. Here the CDR3 DNA reads TGCGCCAGCAGCCCCGGCTGGGCCTACCCTGAAGCTTTCTTT.